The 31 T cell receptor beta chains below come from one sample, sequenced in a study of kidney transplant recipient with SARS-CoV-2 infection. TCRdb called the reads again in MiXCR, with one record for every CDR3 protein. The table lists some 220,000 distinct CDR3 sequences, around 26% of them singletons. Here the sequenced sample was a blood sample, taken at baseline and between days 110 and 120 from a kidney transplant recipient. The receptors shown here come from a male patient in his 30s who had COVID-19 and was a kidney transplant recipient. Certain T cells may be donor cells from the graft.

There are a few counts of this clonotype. CDR3 protein: CASSQDQGTGLNTEAFF. The CDR3 DNA reads as TGTGCCAGCAGCCAAGATCAAGGGACAGGGTTGAACACTGAAGCTTTCTTT. This rearrangement joins TRBV14 to TRBJ1-1; 9 bases map to TRBD1. This CDR3 is built from 17 residues. In germline, CDR1 is SGHDN, CDR2 FVKESK. V trimming: 0 bases; J trimming: 0 bases; junction bases outside the gene matches: 5.

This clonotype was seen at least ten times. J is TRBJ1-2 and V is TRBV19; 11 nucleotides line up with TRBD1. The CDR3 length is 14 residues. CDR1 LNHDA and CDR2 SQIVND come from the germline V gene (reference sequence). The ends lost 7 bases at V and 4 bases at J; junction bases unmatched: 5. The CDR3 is CASTSGTGGYGYTF. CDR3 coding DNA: TGTGCCAGTACCTCCGGGACAGGGGGCTATGGCTACACCTTC.

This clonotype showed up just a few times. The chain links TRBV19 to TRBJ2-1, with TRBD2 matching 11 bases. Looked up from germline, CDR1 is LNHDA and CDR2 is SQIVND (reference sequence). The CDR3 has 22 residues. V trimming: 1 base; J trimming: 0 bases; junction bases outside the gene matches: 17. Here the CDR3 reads CASSIVGRASGRRRSSYNEQFF. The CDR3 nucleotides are TGTGCCAGTAGTATAGTGGGGCGGGCTAGCGGGAGGCGAAGGAGCTCCTACAATGAGCAGTTCTTC.

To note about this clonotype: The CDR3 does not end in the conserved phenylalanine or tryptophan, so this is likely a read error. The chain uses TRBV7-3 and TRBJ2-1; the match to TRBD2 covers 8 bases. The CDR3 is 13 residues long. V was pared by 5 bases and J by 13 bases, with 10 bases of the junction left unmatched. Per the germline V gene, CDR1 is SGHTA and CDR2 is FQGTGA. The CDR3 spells CASSLYVAGLQFL. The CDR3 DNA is TGTGCCAGCAGCCTATACGTAGCGGGATTACAGTTCCTC.

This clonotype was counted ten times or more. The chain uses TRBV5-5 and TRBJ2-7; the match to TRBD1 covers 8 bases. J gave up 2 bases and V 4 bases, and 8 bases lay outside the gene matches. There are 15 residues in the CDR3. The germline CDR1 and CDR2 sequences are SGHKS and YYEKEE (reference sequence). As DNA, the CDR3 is TGTGCCAGCAGCCAAGACCACAGGGGGACCTACGAGCAGTACTTC. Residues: CASSQDHRGTYEQYF.

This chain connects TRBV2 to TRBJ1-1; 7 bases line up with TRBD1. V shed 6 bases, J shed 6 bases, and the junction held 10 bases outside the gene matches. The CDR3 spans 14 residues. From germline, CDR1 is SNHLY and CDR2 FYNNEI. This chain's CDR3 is CASRDRASLPEAFF. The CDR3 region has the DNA TGTGCCAGCAGAGACAGGGCCTCTCTGCCTGAAGCTTTCTTT.

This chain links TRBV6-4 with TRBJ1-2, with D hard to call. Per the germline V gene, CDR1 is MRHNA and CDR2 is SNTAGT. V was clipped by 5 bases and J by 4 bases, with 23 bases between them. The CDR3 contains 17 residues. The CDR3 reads CASSPGTSHGKTYGYTF. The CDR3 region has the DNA TGTGCCAGCAGTCCGGGAACCTCACACGGAAAGACCTATGGCTACACCTTC.

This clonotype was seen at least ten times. The CDR3 region has the DNA TGTGCCAGCAGCCAGGGGCTTCCCATTTCAGGCTTGACCGGGGAGCTGTTTTTT. Amino acids: CASSQGLPISGLTGELFF. The chain has TRBV3-1 and TRBJ2-2, with D possibly being TRBD1 (5 bases). V was cut by 3 bases and J by 5 bases, with 22 bases left in between. This CDR3 contains 18 residues. The V gene's germline CDR1 is LGHDT and CDR2 YNNKEL (reference sequence).

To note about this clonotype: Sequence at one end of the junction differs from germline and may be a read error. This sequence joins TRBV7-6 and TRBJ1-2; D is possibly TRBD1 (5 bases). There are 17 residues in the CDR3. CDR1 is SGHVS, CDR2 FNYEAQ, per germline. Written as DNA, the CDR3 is TGCGCCAGCAGCCGGGACCATGAATCTCGAAAGACCTATGGCTACGCCTTC. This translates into CASSRDHESRKTYGYAF.

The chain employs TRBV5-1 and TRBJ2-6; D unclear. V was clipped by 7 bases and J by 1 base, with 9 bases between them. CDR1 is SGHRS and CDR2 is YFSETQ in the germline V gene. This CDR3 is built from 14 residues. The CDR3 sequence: CASGWSSGANVLTF. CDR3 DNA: TGCGCCAGCGGCTGGAGTTCTGGGGCCAACGTCCTGACTTTC. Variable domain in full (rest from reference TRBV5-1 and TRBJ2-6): KAGVTQTPRYLIKTRGQQVTLSCSPISGHRSVSWYQQTPGQGLQFLFEYFSETQRNKGNFPGRFSGRQFSNSRSEMNVSTLELGDSALYLCASGWSSGANVLTFGAGSRLTVL.

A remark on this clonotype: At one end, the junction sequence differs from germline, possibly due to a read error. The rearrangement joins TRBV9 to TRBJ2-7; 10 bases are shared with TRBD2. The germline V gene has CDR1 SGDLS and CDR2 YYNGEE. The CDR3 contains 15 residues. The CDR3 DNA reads TGTGCCAGAAGCGTAGCGGCTAGCGGGAGAAACGAGCAGTACTTC. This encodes CARSVAASGRNEQYF.

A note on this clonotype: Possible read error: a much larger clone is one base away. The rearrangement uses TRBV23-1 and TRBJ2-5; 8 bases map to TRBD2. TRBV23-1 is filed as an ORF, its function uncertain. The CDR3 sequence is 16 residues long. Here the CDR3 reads CTSSPKCIAGWETQYF. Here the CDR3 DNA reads TGCACCAGCAGCCCGAAATGTATAGCGGGATGGGAGACCCAGTACTTC.

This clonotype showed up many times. DNA of the CDR3: TGTGCCAGCAGCTCAGCGGGACCCGGACATTATGGCTACACCTTC. It codes for CASSSAGPGHYGYTF. The chain is built from TRBV7-6 and TRBJ1-2, with D perhaps matching TRBD1 (5 bases). From germline, CDR1 is SGHVS and CDR2 FNYEAQ. The germline V and J ends were trimmed by 4 bases and 5 bases, with 17 bases remaining between them. The CDR3 covers 15 residues. The variable domain in full, with the rest retrieved from reference TRBV7-6 and TRBJ1-2, is GAGVSQSPRYKVTKRGQDVALRCDPISGHVSLYWYRQALGQGPEFLTYFNYEAQQDKSGLPNDRFSAERPEGSISTLTIQRTEQRDSAMYRCASSSAGPGHYGYTFGSGTRLTVV.

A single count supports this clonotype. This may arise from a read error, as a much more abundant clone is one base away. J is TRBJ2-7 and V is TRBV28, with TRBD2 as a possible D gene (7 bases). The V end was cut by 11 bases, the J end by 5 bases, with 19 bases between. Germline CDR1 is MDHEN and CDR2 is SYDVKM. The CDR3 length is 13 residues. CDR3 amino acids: CAGGLAGAHEQYF. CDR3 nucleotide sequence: TGTGCCGGCGGTTTGGCGGGGGCCCACGAGCAGTACTTC.

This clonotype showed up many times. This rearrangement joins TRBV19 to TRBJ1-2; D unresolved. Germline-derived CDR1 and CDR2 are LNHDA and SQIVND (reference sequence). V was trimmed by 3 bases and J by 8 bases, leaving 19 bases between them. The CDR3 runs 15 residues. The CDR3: CASSMPDARGAGYTF. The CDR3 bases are TGTGCCAGTAGTATGCCGGACGCCCGAGGTGCGGGCTACACCTTC. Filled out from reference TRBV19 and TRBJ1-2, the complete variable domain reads DGGITQSPKYLFRKEGQNVTLSCEQNLNHDAMYWYRQDPGQGLRLIYYSQIVNDFQKGDIAEGYSVSREKKESFPLTVTSAQKNPTAFYLCASSMPDARGAGYTFGSGTRLTVV.

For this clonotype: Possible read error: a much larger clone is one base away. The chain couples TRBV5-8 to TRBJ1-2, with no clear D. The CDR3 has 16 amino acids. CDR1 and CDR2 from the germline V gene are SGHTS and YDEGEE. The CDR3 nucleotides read TGTGCCAGCAGCATATATCATCCACGAAAGACCTATGGCAACACCTTC. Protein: CASSIYHPRKTYGNTF.

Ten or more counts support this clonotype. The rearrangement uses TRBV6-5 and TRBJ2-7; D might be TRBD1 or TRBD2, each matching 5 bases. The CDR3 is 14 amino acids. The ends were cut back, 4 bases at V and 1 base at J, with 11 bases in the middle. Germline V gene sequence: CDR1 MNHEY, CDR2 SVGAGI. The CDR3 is CASSWDVSSYEQYF. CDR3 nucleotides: TGTGCCAGCAGTTGGGACGTCTCATCCTACGAGCAGTACTTC.

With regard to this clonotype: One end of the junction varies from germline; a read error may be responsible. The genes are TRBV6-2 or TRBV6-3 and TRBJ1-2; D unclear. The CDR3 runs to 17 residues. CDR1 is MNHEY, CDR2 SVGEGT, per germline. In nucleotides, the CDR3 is TGTACCAGCAGTGTACTGGACTGCATCGGAAAGACCTATGGCTACACCTTC. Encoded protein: CTSSVLDCIGKTYGYTF.

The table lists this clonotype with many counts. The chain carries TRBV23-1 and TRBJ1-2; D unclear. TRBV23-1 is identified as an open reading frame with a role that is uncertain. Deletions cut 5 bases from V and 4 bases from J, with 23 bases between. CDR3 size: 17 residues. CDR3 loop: CASSSPSLRRKTYGYTF. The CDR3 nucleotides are TGCGCCAGCAGTTCCCCCTCGCTACGCAGAAAGACCTATGGCTACACCTTC.

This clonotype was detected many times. CDR3 in amino acids: CASIRNGTSNYEQYF. CDR3 bases: TGTGCCAGCATTAGGAACGGGACATCTAACTACGAGCAGTACTTC. This rearrangement joins TRBV2 to TRBJ2-7, with a possible D match to TRBD1 (6 bases). The CDR3 has 15 residues. Trimming took off 7 bases at V and 3 bases at J, with 19 bases between the two ends. Germline lookup yields CDR1 SNHLY and CDR2 FYNNEI. The whole variable domain, remainder taken from reference TRBV2 and TRBJ2-7, is EPEVTQTPSHQVTQMGQEVILRCVPISNHLYFYWYRQILGQKVEFLVSFYNNEISEKSEIFDDQFSVERPDGSNFTLKIRSTKLEDSAMYFCASIRNGTSNYEQYFGPGTRLTVT.

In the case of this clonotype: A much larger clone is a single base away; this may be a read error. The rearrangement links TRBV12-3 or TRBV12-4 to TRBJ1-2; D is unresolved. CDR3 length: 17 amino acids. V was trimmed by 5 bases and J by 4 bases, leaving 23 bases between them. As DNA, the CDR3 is TGTGCCAGCAGTAGGTTTCCCACAGCAGGAAAGACCTATGGCTACACCTTC. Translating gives CASSRFPTAGKTYGYTF.

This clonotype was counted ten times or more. CDR3 nucleotide sequence: TGTGCCAGCAGCTTTCGACAGGGTTCGGACGGGGAGCTGTTTTTT. Its protein is CASSFRQGSDGELFF. The chain combines TRBV7-2 with TRBJ2-2; TRBD1 aligns across 7 bases. Germline CDR1 is SGHTA and CDR2 is FQGNSA. This CDR3 spans 15 amino acids. The V segment lost 3 bases and the J segment 7 bases; nucleotides outside the gene matches: 8.

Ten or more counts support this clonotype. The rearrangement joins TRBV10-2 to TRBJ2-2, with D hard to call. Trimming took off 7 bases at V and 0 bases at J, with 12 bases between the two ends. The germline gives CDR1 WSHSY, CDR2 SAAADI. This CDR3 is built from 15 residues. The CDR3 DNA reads TGCGCCAGCATACGAGGTCCCGCGAACACCGGGGAGCTGTTTTTT. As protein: CASIRGPANTGELFF.

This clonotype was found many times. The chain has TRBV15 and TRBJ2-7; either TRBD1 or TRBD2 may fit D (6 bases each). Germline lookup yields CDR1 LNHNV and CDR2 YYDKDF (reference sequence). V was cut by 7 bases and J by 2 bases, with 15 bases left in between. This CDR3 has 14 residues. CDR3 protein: CATKQQGGTYEQYF. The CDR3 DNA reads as TGTGCCACCAAGCAACAGGGAGGCACCTACGAGCAGTACTTC.

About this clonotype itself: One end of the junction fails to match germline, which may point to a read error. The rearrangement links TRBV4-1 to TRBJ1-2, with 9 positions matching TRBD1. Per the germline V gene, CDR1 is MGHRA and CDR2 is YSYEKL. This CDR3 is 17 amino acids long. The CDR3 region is CVSSPTDSPGQGSGCTF. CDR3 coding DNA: TGCGTCAGCAGCCCGACCGACTCGCCGGGACAGGGATCTGGCTGCACCTTC.

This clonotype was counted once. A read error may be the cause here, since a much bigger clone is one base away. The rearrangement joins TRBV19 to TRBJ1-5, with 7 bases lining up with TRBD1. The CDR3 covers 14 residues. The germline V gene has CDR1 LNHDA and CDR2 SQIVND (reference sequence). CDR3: CVTSDRAFNQPQHF. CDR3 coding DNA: TGTGTCACCTCCGACAGGGCCTTCAATCAGCCCCAGCATTTT.

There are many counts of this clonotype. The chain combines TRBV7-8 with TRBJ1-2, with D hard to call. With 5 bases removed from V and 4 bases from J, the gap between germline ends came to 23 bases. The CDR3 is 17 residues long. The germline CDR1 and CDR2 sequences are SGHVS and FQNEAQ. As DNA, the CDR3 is TGTGCCAGCAGCATGACGCCGTTTACCCGAAAGACCTATGGCTACACCTTC. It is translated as CASSMTPFTRKTYGYTF.

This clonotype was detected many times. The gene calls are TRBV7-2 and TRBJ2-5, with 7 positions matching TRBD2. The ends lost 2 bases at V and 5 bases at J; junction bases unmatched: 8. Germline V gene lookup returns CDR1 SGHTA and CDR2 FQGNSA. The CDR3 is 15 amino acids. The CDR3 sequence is CASSLSGTGRETQYF. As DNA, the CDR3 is TGTGCCAGCAGCTTAAGCGGGACCGGAAGGGAGACCCAGTACTTC.

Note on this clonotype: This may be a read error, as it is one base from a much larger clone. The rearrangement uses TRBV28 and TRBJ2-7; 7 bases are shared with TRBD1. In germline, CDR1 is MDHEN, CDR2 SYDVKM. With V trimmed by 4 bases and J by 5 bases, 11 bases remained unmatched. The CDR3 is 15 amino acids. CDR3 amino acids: CASSSPRQGTHEQYF. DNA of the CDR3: TGTGCCAGCAGTTCTCCGAGACAGGGAACCCACGAGCAGTACTTC. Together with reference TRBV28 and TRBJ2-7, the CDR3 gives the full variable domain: DVKVTQSSRYLVKRTGEKVFLECVQDMDHENMFWYRQDPGLGLRLIYFSYDVKMKEKGDIPEGYSVSREKKERFSLILESASTNQTSMYLCASSSPRQGTHEQYFGPGTRLTVT.

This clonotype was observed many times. CDR3 bases: TGTGCCACCAGTGATTTCCCATCTAGCGGGAGCGTGGACGAGCAGTACTTC. Amino acid sequence: CATSDFPSSGSVDEQYF. V is TRBV24-1 and J is TRBJ2-7; 10 bases agree with TRBD2. J was trimmed by 5 bases and V by 1 base; bases with no gene match: 10. From germline, CDR1 is KGHDR and CDR2 SFDVKD. There are 17 residues in the CDR3.

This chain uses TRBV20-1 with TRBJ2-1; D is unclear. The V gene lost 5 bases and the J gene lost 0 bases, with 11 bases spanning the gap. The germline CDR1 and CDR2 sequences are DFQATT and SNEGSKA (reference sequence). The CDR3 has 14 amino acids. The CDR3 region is CSARRASSYNEQFF. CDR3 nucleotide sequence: TGCAGTGCTCGCCGGGCGAGCTCCTACAATGAGCAGTTCTTC.